The 23 T cell receptor beta chains in this list originate from one sample, sequenced in a study of T cell responses to AZD1222 COVID-19 vaccine. Sequencing used immunoSEQ multiplex PCR; TCRdb keeps in-frame clones, though not all of them. The sample lists over 150,000 clones; roughly 91% were seen once. The sequencing used peripheral blood, collected 28 days after the second dose of the MenACWY control vaccine. These receptors were taken from an adult who received the MenACWY meningococcal vaccine as a control.

This chain links TRBV5-4 with TRBJ1-2, with TRBD1 matching 11 bases. Trimming took 4 bases from V and 2 from J; bases not matched to a gene: 4. This CDR3 contains 15 residues. Germline lookup yields CDR1 SGHNT and CDR2 YYREEE (reference sequence). The CDR3 coding sequence is TGTGCCAGCAGCGTCTGGGACAGGGGGAACTATGGCTACACCTTC. Amino acid sequence: CASSVWDRGNYGYTF.

V usage is TRBV27 and J usage is TRBJ1-5; tentative D call: TRBD1 (6 bases). Looked up from germline, CDR1 is MNHEY and CDR2 is SMNVEV (reference sequence). This CDR3 is 14 amino acids long. V lost 3 bases, J lost 4 bases, and 10 bases lay in between. This chain's CDR3 is CASSFGRGNQPQHF. CDR3 DNA sequence: TGTGCCAGCAGTTTCGGGAGGGGGAATCAGCCCCAGCATTTT.

Comments on this clone: The junction does not match germline at one end; this may be a read error. CDR3 residues: CASSPSIDTQYF. CDR3 DNA sequence: TGTGCCAGCAGCCCCAGCATAGATACGCAGTATTTT. The chain has TRBV3-1 (or the pseudogene TRBV3-2) and TRBJ2-3; D remains unclear. This CDR3 is 12 amino acids long. The germline CDR1 and CDR2 sequences are LGHDT and YNNKEL (reference sequence).

The chain is built from TRBV25-1 and TRBJ1-5; D uncertain. The V end was cut by 0 bases, the J end by 3 bases, with 6 bases between. CDR1 and CDR2 (germline): MGHDK, SYGVNS. CDR3 length: 14 residues. CDR3 nucleotides: TGTGCCAGCAGTGAATACGGGCTCAATCAGCCCCAGCATTTT. Translating gives CASSEYGLNQPQHF.

This clone was detected a few times. The rearrangement links TRBV7-9 to TRBJ1-1; D not resolved. Germline loops: CDR1 SEHNR, CDR2 FQNEAQ (reference sequence). This CDR3 region has 13 residues. Trimming left V 7 bases short and J 1 base short, with 10 bases between. The CDR3 bases are TGTGCCAGCACAGAGACGGGGAACACTGAAGCTTTCTTT. Translation gives CASTETGNTEAFF.

The chain links TRBV19 to TRBJ1-1; 10 bases map to TRBD1. The length of the CDR3 is 14 residues. The ends lost 6 bases at V and 11 bases at J; junction bases unmatched: 12. Germline lookup yields CDR1 LNHDA and CDR2 SQIVND (reference sequence). The CDR3 bases are TGTGCCAGTAGACCCGGGACAGGGGATTCTCTGGCTTTCTTT. Translated, it gives CASRPGTGDSLAFF.

This chain connects TRBV19 to TRBJ2-1; D not certain. Germline V lookup: CDR1 LNHDA, CDR2 SQIVND (reference sequence). Trimming took 5 bases from V and 9 from J, leaving 20 bases between them. The CDR3 consists of 15 residues. CDR3: CASSADRARWGEQFF. The DNA for the CDR3 is TGTGCCAGTAGTGCGGACCGAGCTCGATGGGGTGAGCAGTTCTTC.

The CDR3 bases are TGCGCCAGCAGCCCGGGCGGGACAGGGGGCGAGCGCTATGGCTACACCTTC. Its protein product is CASSPGGTGGERYGYTF. The rearrangement uses TRBV5-1 and TRBJ1-2; 12 positions agree with TRBD1. Germline CDR1 and CDR2: SGHRS and YFSETQ. The CDR3 extends over 17 amino acids. Trimming took 4 bases from V and 4 from J; bases not matched to a gene: 11. The entire variable domain, with the rest obtained from reference TRBV5-1 and TRBJ1-2, is as follows: KAGVTQTPRYLIKTRGQQVTLSCSPISGHRSVSWYQQTPGQGLQFLFEYFSETQRNKGNFPGRFSGRQFSNSRSEMNVSTLELGDSALYLCASSPGGTGGERYGYTFGSGTRLTVV.

V gene TRBV3-1 (or the pseudogene TRBV3-2) combines with J gene TRBJ1-5; TRBD1 aligns across 7 bases. Germline values: CDR1 LGHDT, CDR2 YNNKEL (reference sequence). Trimming at V came to 5 bases and at J to 7 bases, leaving 2 bases not matched to a gene. This CDR3 comprises 12 residues. In nucleotides, the CDR3 is TGTGCCAGCAGCTCAGGGGGACAGCCCCAGCATTTT. Protein sequence: CASSSGGQPQHF.

The chain joins TRBV3-1 (or the pseudogene TRBV3-2) to TRBJ1-1, with a weak D call TRBD1 (5 bases). The CDR3 extends over 13 amino acids. The germline V gene encodes CDR1 LGHDT and CDR2 YNNKEL (reference sequence). V lost 1 base and J 5 bases, leaving 8 bases between the germline ends. CDR3 region: CASSQVSGTEAFF. The CDR3 bases are TGTGCCAGCAGCCAAGTATCAGGGACTGAAGCTTTCTTT.

The V call is TRBV30, the J call TRBJ1-1; D is possibly TRBD1 (6 bases). This CDR3 contains 13 residues. Germline V CDR1 and CDR2: GTSNPN, SVGIG (reference sequence). V was clipped by 3 bases and J by 1 base, with 9 bases between them. The CDR3 protein is CAWRKTGNTEAFF. The CDR3 bases are TGTGCCTGGAGGAAGACAGGGAACACTGAAGCTTTCTTT.

The chain carries TRBV3-1 (or the pseudogene TRBV3-2) and TRBJ1-1; D unresolved. Trimming shortened V by 1 base and J by 2 bases, and 11 bases separated the two germline ends. The CDR3 runs to 15 residues. Per germline, CDR1 LGHDT and CDR2 YNNKEL (reference sequence). CDR3 nucleotide sequence: TGTGCCAGCAGCCAAGGGACCGGACCAAACACTGAAGCTTTCTTT. Translated, it gives CASSQGTGPNTEAFF.

V and J are TRBV6-6 and TRBJ1-3; D not resolved. Germline values: CDR1 MNHNY, CDR2 SVGAGI (reference sequence). This CDR3 spans 16 amino acids. Trimming took off 2 bases at V and 4 bases at J, with 15 bases between the two ends. The CDR3: CASSYVQKKSGNTIYF. CDR3 in DNA: TGTGCCAGCAGTTACGTCCAAAAAAAGTCGGGAAACACCATATATTTT.

V and J are TRBV18 and TRBJ1-5, with D possibly TRBD1 on 5 matching bases. V lost 3 bases and J 2 bases, leaving 20 bases between the germline ends. This CDR3 spans 18 amino acids. The V gene's germline CDR1 is KGHSH and CDR2 LQKENI. The CDR3 region is CASSPPGMGLGGNQPQHF. CDR3 nucleotides: TGTGCCAGCTCACCCCCCGGGATGGGGCTGGGCGGCAATCAGCCCCAGCATTTT.

The chain has TRBV6-5 and TRBJ1-2; a weak D match, TRBD1 (6 bases). Germline V gene data show CDR1 as MNHEY and CDR2 as SVGAGI. The V and J ends lost 2 bases and 8 bases respectively, with 15 bases between them. CDR3 size: 14 residues. The CDR3 nucleotides read TGTGCCAGCAGTTACCGACAGGTGACTGGGGGCTACACCTTC. Translation: CASSYRQVTGGYTF.

The V and J genes are TRBV18 and TRBJ1-5; maybe TRBD1 (6 bases). V dropped 5 bases and J dropped 6 bases, with 8 bases sitting between them. Germline V lookup: CDR1 KGHSH, CDR2 LQKENI. This CDR3 region has 12 residues. The CDR3 region has the DNA TGTGCCAGCTCAGAGGGGGTTCAGCCCCAGCATTTT. Translation gives CASSEGVQPQHF. Together with reference TRBV18 and TRBJ1-5, the CDR3 gives the full variable domain: NAGVMQNPRHLVRRRGQEARLRCSPMKGHSHVYWYRQLPEEGLKFMVYLQKENIIDESGMPKERFSAEFPKEGPSILRIQQVVRGDSAAYFCASSEGVQPQHFGDGTRLSIL.

The chain uses TRBV28 and TRBJ1-5, with TRBD1 matching 8 bases. The CDR3 spans 15 residues. The junction had 11 bases not matched to a gene; V was cut back by 6 bases and J by 7 bases. CDR1 MDHEN and CDR2 SYDVKM come from the germline V gene. CDR3 in amino acids: CASSFGSGGTQPQHF. The CDR3 coding sequence is TGTGCCAGCAGCTTTGGATCAGGGGGCACACAGCCCCAGCATTTT.

The chain recombines TRBV10-3 with TRBJ2-5; D gene unclear. There are 14 residues in the CDR3. The germline V gene has CDR1 ENHRY and CDR2 SYGVKD. V was pared by 3 bases and J by 3 bases, with 11 bases between. CDR3 nucleotides: TGTGCCATCAGTGATCTAGGTCTGGAAGAGACCCAGTACTTC. This sequence encodes CAISDLGLEETQYF.

The chain uses TRBV6-1 and TRBJ2-1; TRBD1 is a possible D gene (6 bases). The ends were cut back, 4 bases at V and 0 bases at J, with 10 bases in the middle. The CDR3 is made up of 15 amino acids. Germline V gives CDR1 MNHNS, CDR2 SASEGT. The CDR3 loop reads CASSVAQGSYNEQFF. CDR3 in DNA: TGTGCCAGCAGTGTAGCACAGGGCTCCTACAATGAGCAGTTCTTC.

This chain links TRBV7-7 with TRBJ2-3; a weak D match, TRBD1 (6 bases). Deletions cut 3 bases from V and 11 bases from J, with 15 bases between. This CDR3 is built from 13 residues. Germline loops: CDR1 SSHAT, CDR2 FNYEAQ (reference sequence). This chain's CDR3 is CASSFTGLEEQYF. In DNA form, the CDR3 reads TGTGCCAGCAGCTTCACAGGGCTGGAGGAGCAGTATTTT.

The V and J genes are TRBV28 and TRBJ1-3; unclear D gene. V was trimmed by 6 bases and J by 4 bases, leaving 10 bases between them. CDR1 and CDR2 (germline): MDHEN, SYDVKM. This CDR3 region has 13 residues. CDR3 DNA sequence: TGTGCCAGCAGGAACACGGTGGGAAACACCATATATTTT. Protein sequence: CASRNTVGNTIYF.

This clone was found once. The rearrangement uses TRBV6-2 or TRBV6-3 and TRBJ2-3, with 10 bases aligning to TRBD2. V shed 5 bases and J 2 bases; nucleotides not matched to a gene: 10. Germline CDR1 is MNHEY and CDR2 is SVGEGT. There are 17 residues in the CDR3. CDR3 in DNA: TGTGCCAGCAGTCCGAGCTGGACTAGCGGAACCACAGATACGCAGTATTTT. Amino acid sequence: CASSPSWTSGTTDTQYF.

The chain combines TRBV4-1 with TRBJ1-5; D not resolved. The germline V gene has CDR1 MGHRA and CDR2 YSYEKL. CDR3 length equals 13 residues. V shed 0 bases and J shed 13 bases, with 13 bases lying between them. CDR3 bases: TGCGCCAGCAGCCAAGACCGCTCTCTTAGGCAGCATTTT. Translated: CASSQDRSLRQHF.